This is a list of T cell receptor beta chains from one sample in a study of response to subunit inactivated influenza vaccine. TCRdb fed the RT-PCR reads into MiXCR, producing one record per CDR3 protein. The sample has about 180,000 distinct CDR3 sequences, about 9.3% seen once. Sequencing was performed on non-naive T cells sorted from PBMCs, taken on the day of vaccination. The receptors come from a man over 45 who received an inactivated influenza vaccine. CDR3s include the opening cysteine and the closing phenylalanine or tryptophan. D genes are given only for firm matches. Rows may omit the clone size; those that give it use once, few, many or a size class.

few	TRBV6-1	NA	TRBJ2-6	TGTGCCAGCAGCTTGGACGCGGGCTCTGGGGCCAACGTCCTGACTTTC	CASSLDAGSGANVLTF
few	TRBV5-1	NA	TRBJ1-6	TGCGCCAGCCGCCAGGACATCTCCTATAATTCACCCCTCCACTTT	CASRQDISYNSPLHF
few	TRBV9	TRBD2	TRBJ2-5	TGTGCCAGCAGCACAAGCGGGGGGGCCGGGGAGACCCAGTACTTC	CASSTSGGAGETQYF
many	TRBV12-3/TRBV12-4	NA	TRBJ2-3	TGTGCCAGCAGGAGGGACCTGTATACGCAGTATTTT	CASRRDLYTQYF
NA	TRBV5-5	TRBD2	TRBJ2-5	TGTGCCAGCAGTCTTAGGACTAGCGGGGCTCGGGAGACCCAGTACTTC	CASSLRTSGARETQYF
few	TRBV20-1	TRBD1	TRBJ2-5	TGCAGTGCCCTGGACAGGGGAGGCGGAGAGACCCAGTACTTC	CSALDRGGGETQYF
NA	TRBV19	TRBD1	TRBJ2-1	TGTGCCAGTAGTATAGTGGGACAGAAGCAGTTCTTC	CASSIVGQKQFF
NA	TRBV10-2	NA	TRBJ2-4	TGCGCCAGCAGTGGTGCCAAAAACATTCAGTACTTC	CASSGAKNIQYF
many	TRBV5-1	NA	TRBJ1-3	TGCGCCAGCAGCTTGGCGCAAACCGGCTCTGGAAACACCATATATTTT	CASSLAQTGSGNTIYF
NA	TRBV5-5	TRBD2	TRBJ2-5	TGTGCCAGCAGCCTCCTAGCGGGAGAGGAGACCCAGTACTTC	CASSLLAGEETQYF
NA	TRBV7-9	NA	TRBJ1-2	TGTTCCAGCCTGTATCCAGGGCGGGATGGCTACACCTTC	CSSLYPGRDGYTF
few	TRBV18	NA	TRBJ2-7	TGTGCCAGCTCAACCACAGGGAACAGGCTCGAGCAGTACTTC	CASSTTGNRLEQYF
many	TRBV3-1	NA	TRBJ1-1	TGTGCCAGCAGCCGGAACAGACAGAACACTGAAGCTTTCTTT	CASSRNRQNTEAFF
few	TRBV4-1	NA	TRBJ1-2	TGCGCCAGCAGCCAAGTGTCCGAGTATGGCTACACCTTC	CASSQVSEYGYTF
few	TRBV6-6	NA	TRBJ1-5	TGTGCCAGCAGCGGGGGGAATCAGCCCCAGCATTTT	CASSGGNQPQHF
NA	TRBV4-2	TRBD2	TRBJ2-1	TGTGCCAGCAGCCCCACCTTACTAGCGGGAGCCATCAATGAGCAGTTCTTC	CASSPTLLAGAINEQFF
many	TRBV7-9	NA	TRBJ2-3	TGTGCCAGCAGCTCCCCCCGAGGGGCAGATACGCAGTATTTT	CASSSPRGADTQYF
many	TRBV3-1	TRBD1	TRBJ2-3	TGTGCCAGCAGTTCCAGGGGGCCCCCAGATACGCAGTATTTT	CASSSRGPPDTQYF
NA	TRBV18	NA	TRBJ1-3	TGTGCCAGCTCACCACCGACAGCCGGAAACACCATATATTTT	CASSPPTAGNTIYF
NA	TRBV28	NA	TRBJ1-2	TGTGCCAGCAGTAAAGTGGGGCGGGACGACCGTGGAAACTATGGCTACACCTTC	CASSKVGRDDRGNYGYTF
many	TRBV24-1	TRBD2	TRBJ2-1	TGTGCCACCAGTGATATTAGCGGGAGTTGGGCCGATGAGCAGTTCTTC	CATSDISGSWADEQFF
few	TRBV20-1	NA	TRBJ2-7	TGCAGTGCTAGAGAGGGAAACACTTGGTACGAGCAGTACTTC	CSAREGNTWYEQYF
many	TRBV7-8	NA	TRBJ2-1	TGTGCCAGCAGCTTAGCGGTAGGGATAAATGAGCAGTTCTTC	CASSLAVGINEQFF
NA	TRBV20-1	TRBD1	TRBJ2-7	TGCAGCCACATTACAGGGGGCGGCTACGAAAAGCAGTACTTC	CSHITGGGYEKQYF